This note documents a single T cell receptor (beta chain) sequence. This sample was included in a study of blood T cell repertoires in COVID-19. Overall study: The samples span acute and convalescent COVID-19 from the United States, Italy and Spain. In each case, the material was cDNA or gDNA derived from T cells, B-cell-depleted T cells, or PBMCs.

Losses at the gene ends were 3 bases for V and 8 bases for J; bases not matched to a gene: 11. The CDR3 runs 16 residues. Germline lookup yields CDR1 KGHDR and CDR2 SFDVKD. This table comes from immunoSEQ multiplex PCR, and its TCRdb copy is limited to in-frame clones, with some not included. The table includes about 110,000 clones, over 80% detected once. Material for sequencing was peripheral blood. This TCR was sampled from a human donor in a cohort sampled during active COVID-19. The rearrangement joins TRBV24-1 to TRBJ2-1; TRBD1 agrees at 8 bases. CDR3 in DNA: TGTGCCACCAGTGATCAGGGGGCTCCCTTTGGGGATGAGCAGTTCTTC. Protein product: CATSDQGAPFGDEQFF.